This T cell receptor beta chain derives from a study of T cell responses to AZD1222 COVID-19 vaccine. Repertoires were generated with immunoSEQ multiplex PCR, while TCRdb's copy carries only in-frame clones and drops some. The data show 130,000 to 150,000 clones, around 92% seen once. CDR1 SGHKS and CDR2 YYEKEE come from the germline V gene (reference sequence). The V end lost 0 bases, the J end lost 5 bases, and 5 bases lay between the germline ends. The CDR3 runs to 13 residues. Note on this clone: Its cognate antigen is unknown.

Study-wide results and limits: Clonal diversity was possibly underestimated, and the donors were mostly white British, with more females.

This clonotype was obtained from an adult in good health. The chain has TRBV5-5 and TRBJ2-2; D remains ambiguous. The sequenced sample was peripheral blood, obtained on day 0 of AZD1222 vaccination. The CDR3, as DNA: TGTGCCAGCAGCTTGGCCCCTACCGGGGAGCTGTTTTTT. It codes for CASSLAPTGELFF. Supplemented by reference TRBV5-5 and TRBJ2-2, the full variable domain reads DAGVTQSPTHLIKTRGQQVTLRCSPISGHKSVSWYQQVLGQGPQFIFQYYEKEERGRGNFPDRFSARQFPNYSSELNVNALLLGDSALYLCASSLAPTGELFFGEGSRLTVL.